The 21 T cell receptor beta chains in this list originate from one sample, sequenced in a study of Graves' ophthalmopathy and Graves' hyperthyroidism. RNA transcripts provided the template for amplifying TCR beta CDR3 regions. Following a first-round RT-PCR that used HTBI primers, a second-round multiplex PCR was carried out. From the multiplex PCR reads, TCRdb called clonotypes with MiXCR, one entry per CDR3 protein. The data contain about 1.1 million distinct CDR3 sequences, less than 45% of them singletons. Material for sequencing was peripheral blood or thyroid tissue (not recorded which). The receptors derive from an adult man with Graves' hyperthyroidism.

The CDR3 DNA reads TGTGCCAGCGTTGTTTTGCGGGGGACTGAAGCTTTCTTT. Protein: CASVVLRGTEAFF. The V and J genes are TRBV25-1 and TRBJ1-1; maybe TRBD1 (5 bases). Trimming took 8 bases from V and 5 from J, leaving 15 bases between them. Germline CDR1 and CDR2: MGHDK and SYGVNS. CDR3 length: 13 residues.

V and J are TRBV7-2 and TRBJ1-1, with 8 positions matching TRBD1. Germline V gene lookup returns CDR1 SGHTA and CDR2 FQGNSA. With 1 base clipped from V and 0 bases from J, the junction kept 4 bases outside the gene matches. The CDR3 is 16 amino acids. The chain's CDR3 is CASSLERTGLNTEAFF. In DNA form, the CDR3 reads TGTGCCAGCAGCTTAGAGAGGACAGGGTTGAACACTGAAGCTTTCTTT.

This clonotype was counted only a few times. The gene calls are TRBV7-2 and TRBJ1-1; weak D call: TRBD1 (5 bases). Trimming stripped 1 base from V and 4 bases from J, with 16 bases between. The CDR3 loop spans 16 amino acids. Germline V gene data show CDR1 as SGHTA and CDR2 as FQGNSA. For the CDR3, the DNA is TGTGCCAGCAGCTTAGGCCCGGGACGGAGAGGCACTGAAGCTTTCTTT. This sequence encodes CASSLGPGRRGTEAFF.

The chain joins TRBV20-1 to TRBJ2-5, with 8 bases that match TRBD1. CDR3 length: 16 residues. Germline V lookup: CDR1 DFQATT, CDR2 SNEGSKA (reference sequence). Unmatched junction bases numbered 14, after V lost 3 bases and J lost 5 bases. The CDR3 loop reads CSASVQGATTWETQYF. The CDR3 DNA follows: TGCAGTGCTAGTGTTCAGGGGGCTACAACCTGGGAGACCCAGTACTTC.

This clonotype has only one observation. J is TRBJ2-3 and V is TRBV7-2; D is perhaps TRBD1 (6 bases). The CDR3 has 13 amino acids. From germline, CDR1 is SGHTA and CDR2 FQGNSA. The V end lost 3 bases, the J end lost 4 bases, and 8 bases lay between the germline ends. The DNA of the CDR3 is TGTGCCAGCAGCTTTGGGGGCCCAGATACGCAGTATTTT. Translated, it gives CASSFGGPDTQYF.

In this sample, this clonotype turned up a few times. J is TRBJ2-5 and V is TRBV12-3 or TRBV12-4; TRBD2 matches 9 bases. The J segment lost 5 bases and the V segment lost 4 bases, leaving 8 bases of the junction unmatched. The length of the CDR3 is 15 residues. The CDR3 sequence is CASSSSGGFAETQYF. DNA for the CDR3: TGTGCCAGCAGTTCAAGCGGGGGGTTTGCGGAGACCCAGTACTTC.

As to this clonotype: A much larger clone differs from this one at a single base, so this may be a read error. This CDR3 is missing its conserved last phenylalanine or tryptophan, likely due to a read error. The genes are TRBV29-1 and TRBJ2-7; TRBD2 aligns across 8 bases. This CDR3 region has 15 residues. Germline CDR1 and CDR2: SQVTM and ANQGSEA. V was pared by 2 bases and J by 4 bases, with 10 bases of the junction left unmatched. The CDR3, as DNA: TGCAGCGTTGAACCAGCGGGGGAGGACCAGTACGAGCAGTACCTC. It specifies CSVEPAGEDQYEQYL.

CDR3 in amino acids: CATGGDRTGELFF. In DNA, the CDR3 is TGTGCCACCGGTGGGGATAGGACCGGGGAGCTGTTTTTT. The J gene is TRBJ2-2, the V gene TRBV24-1; D gene unclear. With 9 bases removed from V and 5 bases from J, the gap between germline ends came to 12 bases. The germline V gene encodes CDR1 KGHDR and CDR2 SFDVKD. The CDR3 is made up of 13 amino acids.

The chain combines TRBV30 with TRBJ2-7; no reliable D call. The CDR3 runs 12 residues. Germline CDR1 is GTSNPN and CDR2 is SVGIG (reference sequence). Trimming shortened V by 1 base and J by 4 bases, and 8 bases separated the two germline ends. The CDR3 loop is CAWSGTGYEQYF. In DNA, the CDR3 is TGTGCCTGGAGTGGGACCGGGTACGAGCAGTACTTC.

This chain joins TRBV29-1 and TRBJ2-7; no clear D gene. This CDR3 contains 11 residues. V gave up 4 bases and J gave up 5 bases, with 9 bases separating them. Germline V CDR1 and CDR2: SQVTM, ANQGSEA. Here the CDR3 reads CSVGQTNEQYF. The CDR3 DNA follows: TGCAGCGTTGGTCAGACCAACGAGCAGTACTTC.

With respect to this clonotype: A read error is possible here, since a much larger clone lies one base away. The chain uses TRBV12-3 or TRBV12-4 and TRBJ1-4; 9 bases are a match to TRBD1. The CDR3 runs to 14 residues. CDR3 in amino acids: CASSPDRGTGKLLF. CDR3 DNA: TGTGCCAGCAGTCCAGACAGGGGGACAGGGAAACTGCTTTTT.

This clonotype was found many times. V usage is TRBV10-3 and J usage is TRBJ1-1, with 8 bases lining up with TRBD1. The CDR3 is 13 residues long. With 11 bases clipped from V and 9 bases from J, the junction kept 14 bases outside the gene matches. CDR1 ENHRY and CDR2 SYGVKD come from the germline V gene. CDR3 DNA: TGTGCCGCCTGGACAGGGAGCAATGGTAAAGCTTTCTTT. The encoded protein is CAAWTGSNGKAFF.

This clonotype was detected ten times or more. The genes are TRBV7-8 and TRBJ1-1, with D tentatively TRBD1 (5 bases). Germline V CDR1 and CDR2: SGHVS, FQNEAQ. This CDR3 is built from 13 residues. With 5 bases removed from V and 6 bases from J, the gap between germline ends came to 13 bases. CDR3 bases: TGTGCCAGCAGCCCATCAACAGGCGCTGAAGCTTTCTTT. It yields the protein CASSPSTGAEAFF.

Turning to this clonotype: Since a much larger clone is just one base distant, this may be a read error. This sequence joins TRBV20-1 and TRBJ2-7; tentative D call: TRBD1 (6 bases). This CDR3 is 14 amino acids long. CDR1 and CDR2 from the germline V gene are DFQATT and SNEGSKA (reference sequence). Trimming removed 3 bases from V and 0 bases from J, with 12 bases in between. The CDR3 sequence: CSARGAAPSYEQYF. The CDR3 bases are TGCAGTGCTAGGGGGGCGGCGCCCTCCTACGAGCAGTACTTC.

This CDR3 is CAISESWGTGSYEQYF. CDR3 bases: TGTGCCATCAGTGAGTCCTGGGGGACAGGGTCCTACGAGCAGTACTTC. The chain has TRBV10-3 and TRBJ2-7; 9 nucleotides match TRBD1. This CDR3 is built from 16 residues. The V gene end was trimmed by 0 bases and the J gene end by 1 base; junction bases not matched to a gene: 4. Germline V gene sequence: CDR1 ENHRY, CDR2 SYGVKD.

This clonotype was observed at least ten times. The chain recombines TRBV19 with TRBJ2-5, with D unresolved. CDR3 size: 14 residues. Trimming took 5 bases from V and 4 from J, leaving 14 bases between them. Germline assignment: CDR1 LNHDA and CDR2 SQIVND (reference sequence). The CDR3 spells CASSPAGRRETQYF. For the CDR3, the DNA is TGTGCCAGTAGTCCAGCCGGACGGAGAGAGACCCAGTACTTC.

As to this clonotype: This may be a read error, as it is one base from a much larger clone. The CDR3: CASIIDSQGLSNQPQHF. CDR3 sequence (DNA): TGTGCCAGTATTATAGACTCACAGGGGTTATCAAATCAGCCCCAGCATTTT. The chain has TRBV19 and TRBJ1-5, with 7 bases identical to TRBD1. The CDR3 loop spans 17 amino acids. Per germline, CDR1 LNHDA and CDR2 SQIVND (reference sequence).

CDR3 in DNA: TGCAGCGGGAGAGACGAGCAGTACTTC. This translates into CSGRDEQYF. V usage is TRBV29-1 and J usage is TRBJ2-7; D is unclear. This CDR3 has 9 amino acids. Trimming removed 7 bases from V and 5 bases from J, with 6 bases in between. The V gene's germline CDR1 is SQVTM and CDR2 ANQGSEA.

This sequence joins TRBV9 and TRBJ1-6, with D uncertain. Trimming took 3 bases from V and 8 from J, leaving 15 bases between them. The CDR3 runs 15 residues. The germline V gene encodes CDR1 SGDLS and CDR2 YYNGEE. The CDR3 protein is CASSGRTALDSPLHF. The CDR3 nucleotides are TGTGCCAGCAGCGGACGGACTGCCTTGGATTCACCCCTCCACTTT.

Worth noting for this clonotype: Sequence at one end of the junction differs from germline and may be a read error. CDR3 protein: CASSSRGGGDEQYF. The CDR3 DNA reads as TGTGCCAGCAGTTCCCGAGGAGGGGGGGACGAGCAGTACTTC. V usage is TRBV10-3 and J usage is TRBJ2-7; maybe TRBD2 (7 bases). The germline V gene encodes CDR1 ENHRY and CDR2 SYGVKD. The CDR3 runs 14 residues.

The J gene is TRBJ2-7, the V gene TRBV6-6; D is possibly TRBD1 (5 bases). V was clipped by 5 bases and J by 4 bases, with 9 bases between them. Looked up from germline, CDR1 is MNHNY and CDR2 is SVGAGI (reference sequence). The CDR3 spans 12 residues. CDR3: CASSNRRYEQYF. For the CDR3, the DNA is TGTGCCAGCAGTAACAGGAGATACGAGCAGTACTTC.